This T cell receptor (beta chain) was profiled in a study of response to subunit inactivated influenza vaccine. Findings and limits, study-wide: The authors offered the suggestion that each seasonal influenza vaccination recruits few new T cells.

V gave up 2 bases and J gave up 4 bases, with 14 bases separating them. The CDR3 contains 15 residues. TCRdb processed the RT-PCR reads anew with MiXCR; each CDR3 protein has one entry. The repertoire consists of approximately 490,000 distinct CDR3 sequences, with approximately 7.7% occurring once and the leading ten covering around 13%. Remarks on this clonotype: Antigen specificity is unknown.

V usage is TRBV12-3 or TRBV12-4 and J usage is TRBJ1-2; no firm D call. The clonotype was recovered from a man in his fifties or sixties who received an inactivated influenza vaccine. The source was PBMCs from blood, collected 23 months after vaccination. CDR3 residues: CASSLNGGFSYGYTF. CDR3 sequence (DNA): TGTGCCAGCAGTTTAAACGGAGGGTTCTCCTATGGCTACACCTTC.